The clone carrying this T cell receptor beta chain was picked up one time. The sample comes from a study of blood T cell repertoires in COVID-19. About the study: COVID-19 samples collected from the United States, Italy and Spain covered acute and convalescent phases. Sources were T cells, B-cell-depleted T cells, or PBMCs; the material itself was cDNA or gDNA.

The CDR3 consists of 13 residues. The trim removed 3 bases at V and 4 bases at J, leaving 1 base unmatched. The germline V gene encodes CDR1 SEHNR and CDR2 FQNEAQ (reference sequence). Source study methods: The assay estimated nucleated cells by amplifying reference gene primers. Sequencing was performed with immunoSEQ multiplex PCR; in TCRdb, only in-frame clones are kept and a portion is missing. For V, J and clone size, that table is used; D and trimming come from the DNA. The repertoire has around 19,000 clones, 75% to 95% of them found once; the top ten carry under 4.5%. Sequenced: peripheral blood. The TCR was taken from a human donor in a cohort sampled during active COVID-19. The J gene is TRBJ2-3, the V gene TRBV7-9; 7 positions match TRBD1. The DNA of the CDR3 is TGTGCCAGCAGCTTGGGACAGTCAGATACGCAGTATTTT. This encodes CASSLGQSDTQYF.